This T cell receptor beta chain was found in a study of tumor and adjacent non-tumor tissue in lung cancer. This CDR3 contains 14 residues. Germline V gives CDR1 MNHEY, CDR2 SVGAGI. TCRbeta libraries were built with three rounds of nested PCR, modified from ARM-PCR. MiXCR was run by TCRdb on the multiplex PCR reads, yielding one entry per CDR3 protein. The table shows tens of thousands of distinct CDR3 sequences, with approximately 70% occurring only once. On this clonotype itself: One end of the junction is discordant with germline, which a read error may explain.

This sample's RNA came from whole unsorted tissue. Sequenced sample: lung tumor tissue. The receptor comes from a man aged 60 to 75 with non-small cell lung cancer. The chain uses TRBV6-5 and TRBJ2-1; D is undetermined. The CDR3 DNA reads TGTACCAGCAGCGACTGGCGGCCAGACAATGAGCAGTTCTTC. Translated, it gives CTSSDWRPDNEQFF.